A selection of T cell receptor beta chains follows, all from one sample in a study of T cells in Graves' hyperthyroidism and ophthalmopathy. One entry per CDR3 protein results from TCRdb running MiXCR on the multiplex PCR reads. This sample has some 700,000 distinct CDR3 sequences; 15% to 20% occur once, and the top ten carry around a sixth. The specimen was blood. The receptors stem from a man aged 45 to 65 with Graves' hyperthyroidism. Both conserved end residues are part of each CDR3. Fields, in order: V gene, D gene, J gene, clone size, CDR3 protein, CDR3 DNA. D genes are given only for firm matches. A row's size may be missing; if present it is once, few, many or a size class.

TRBV7-2,-,TRBJ1-1,few,CASSLQGVPNTEAFF,TGTGCCAGCAGCCTGCAGGGTGTACCCAACACTGAAGCTTTCTTT
TRBV7-2,-,TRBJ1-5,many,CASSFRAGFNQPQHF,TGTGCCAGCAGCTTTAGGGCAGGCTTCAATCAGCCCCAGCATTTT
TRBV28,TRBD2,TRBJ2-7,-,CASRSSGSIFEQYF,TGTGCCAGCAGGTCTAGCGGGAGCATTTTCGAGCAGTACTTC
TRBV27,TRBD2,TRBJ2-7,many,CASSLLGLAGSSYEQYF,TGTGCCAGCAGTTTACTCGGACTAGCGGGGAGCTCCTACGAGCAGTACTTC
TRBV11-2,TRBD2,TRBJ2-1,many,CASSLDWGLAGYNEQFF,TGTGCCAGCAGCTTAGATTGGGGACTAGCGGGTTACAATGAGCAGTTCTTC
TRBV4-1,TRBD2,TRBJ2-1,few,CASSRTGTSGRGDEQFF,TGCGCCAGCAGCCGAACCGGGACTAGCGGGAGGGGGGATGAGCAGTTCTTC
TRBV7-9,TRBD1,TRBJ2-7,-,CASSPTGISYEQYF,TGTGCCAGCAGCCCGACAGGGATCTCCTACGAGCAGTACTTC
TRBV28,-,TRBJ2-1,many,CASSSETQKIKQFF,TGTGCCAGCAGTTCGGAAACGCAAAAAATAAAGCAGTTCTTC
TRBV7-2,TRBD2,TRBJ2-3,many,CASSPRGGDTQYF,TGTGCCAGCAGCCCCCGGGGGGGAGATACGCAGTATTTT
TRBV28,TRBD2,TRBJ2-3,many,CASSLLAGGPSDTQYF,TGTGCCAGCAGTCTACTAGCGGGAGGGCCGTCAGATACGCAGTATTTT
TRBV11-2,-,TRBJ2-7,-,CASSLGPGSGEQYF,TGTGCCAGCAGCTTAGGTCCGGGTTCCGGTGAGCAGTACTTC
TRBV24-1,-,TRBJ1-2,-,CATSDDGKRETF,TGTGCCACCAGTGATGATGGAAAGAGAGAAACCTTC